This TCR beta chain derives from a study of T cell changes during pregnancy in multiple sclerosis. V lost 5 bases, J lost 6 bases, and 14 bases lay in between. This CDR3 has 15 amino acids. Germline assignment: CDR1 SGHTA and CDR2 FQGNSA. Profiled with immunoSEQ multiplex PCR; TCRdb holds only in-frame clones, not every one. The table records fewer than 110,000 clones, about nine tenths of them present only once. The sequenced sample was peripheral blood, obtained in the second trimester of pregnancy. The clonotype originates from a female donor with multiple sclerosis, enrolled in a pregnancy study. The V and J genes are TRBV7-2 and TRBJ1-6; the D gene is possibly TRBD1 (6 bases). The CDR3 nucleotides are TGTGCCAGCAGCCAAGGACAGCTGGGTAATTCACCCCTCCACTTT. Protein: CASSQGQLGNSPLHF.